This entry is about one T cell receptor beta chain. Assay: immunoSEQ multiplex PCR; the TCRdb copy retains only in-frame clones and omits some. Here the sample spans approximately 230,000 clones, just over 85% being singletons. The data derive from a study of blood T cell repertoires in COVID-19. The overall study: Sample material is recorded as cDNA or gDNA derived from T cells, B-cell-depleted T cells, or PBMCs.

This CDR3 has 16 residues. The V end was cut by 0 bases, the J end by 1 base, with 12 bases between. Per germline, CDR1 SGHAT and CDR2 FQNNGV. Cohort 3 donors were reported recovered after two negative PCRs, clearance, or symptom resolution. The chain carries TRBV11-2 and TRBJ1-1; D is unresolved. The sequencing input was PBMCs or T cells enriched from blood (not recorded which). The source of this sequence is a man between 35 and 55 years old who had recovered from COVID-19. This CDR3 is CASSLDRTARNTEAFF. The DNA of the CDR3 is TGTGCCAGCAGCTTAGATCGAACAGCCCGGAACACTGAAGCTTTCTTT.